Listed below are T cell receptor beta chains from one sample, sequenced in a study of Tregs in tolerant kidney transplant recipients. TCRdb's copy holds only in-frame clones and misses some; the assay was immunoSEQ multiplex PCR. Here the sample spans some 90,000 clones, approximately 92% being singletons. The source material was CD8+ T cells from blood. The receptors come from a human donor in good health. Both conserved end residues are part of each CDR3. D genes are given only for firm matches. Rows give clone size only sometimes, using once, few, many, or a class for an expanded clone.

j_call | clone_size | d_call | v_call | cdr3_aa | cdr3_nt
TRBJ1-5 | NA | NA | TRBV14 | CASSVSLNQPQHF | TGTGCCAGCAGCGTCAGCCTCAATCAGCCCCAGCATTTT
TRBJ1-2 | NA | TRBD1 | TRBV9 | CASTLGQDYGYTF | TGTGCCAGCACCCTGGGACAGGACTATGGCTACACCTTC
TRBJ2-5 | NA | NA | TRBV7-6 | CASSLWGEVGETQYF | TGTGCCAGCAGCTTATGGGGGGAGGTCGGGGAGACCCAGTACTTC
TRBJ2-7 | NA | TRBD1 | TRBV7-9 | CASSLADRRSLYEQYF | TGTGCCAGCAGCTTAGCGGACAGGAGATCCCTCTACGAGCAGTACTTC
TRBJ2-7 | NA | NA | TRBV6-1 | CASMPTGLAYEQYF | TGTGCCAGCATGCCAACAGGACTCGCCTACGAGCAGTACTTC
TRBJ1-1 | NA | NA | TRBV6-5 | CASSQSGPNTEAFF | TGTGCCAGCAGCCAATCGGGGCCTAACACTGAAGCTTTCTTT
TRBJ2-1 | once | NA | TRBV11-2 | CASSPRGDHSYNEQFF | TGTGCCAGCAGCCCCCGTGGGGACCACTCCTACAATGAGCAGTTCTTC
TRBJ2-7 | NA | TRBD2 | TRBV4-2 | CASSQDPSGYEQYF | TGTGCCAGCAGCCAAGACCCTAGCGGCTACGAGCAGTACTTC
TRBJ2-1 | NA | NA | TRBV30 | CAWSAPNEQFF | TGTGCCTGGAGCGCTCCTAATGAGCAGTTCTTC
TRBJ2-7 | NA | NA | TRBV14 | CASSQEGKGLYEQYF | TGTGCCAGCAGCCAAGAGGGGAAAGGGCTTTACGAGCAGTACTTC
TRBJ1-1 | NA | NA | TRBV29-1 | CSVESPGGPGDTEAFF | TGCAGCGTTGAAAGCCCGGGGGGCCCGGGAGACACTGAAGCTTTCTTT
TRBJ1-5 | NA | NA | TRBV27 | CASSLYWGKNQPQHF | TGTGCCAGCAGTTTATATTGGGGAAAGAATCAGCCCCAGCATTTT
TRBJ2-1 | NA | NA | TRBV6-5 | CASRGSPYNEQFF | TGTGCCAGCAGGGGGAGTCCATACAATGAGCAGTTCTTC
TRBJ1-2 | NA | TRBD1 | TRBV9 | CASSADRGQGYGYTF | TGTGCCAGCAGCGCCGACAGGGGACAGGGGTATGGCTACACCTTC
TRBJ2-1 | NA | TRBD1 | TRBV2 | CASKGTVGYNEQFF | TGTGCCAGCAAAGGGACAGTGGGTTACAATGAGCAGTTCTTC
TRBJ2-1 | NA | NA | TRBV11-2 | CASRKTGNEQFF | TGTGCCAGCAGAAAAACAGGCAATGAGCAGTTCTTC
TRBJ2-7 | NA | NA | TRBV13 | CASSPSRGHEQYF | TGTGCCAGCAGCCCCTCGCGGGGCCACGAGCAGTACTTC
TRBJ2-1 | NA | TRBD1 | TRBV19 | CASRATMDQGDEQFF | TGTGCCAGTAGAGCTACGATGGACCAGGGGGATGAGCAGTTCTTC
TRBJ1-2 | few | TRBD1 | TRBV12-5 | CASGDGQGGRSGYTF | TGTGCTAGTGGTGACGGACAGGGCGGGAGATCTGGCTACACCTTC
TRBJ2-3 | NA | TRBD2 | TRBV13 | CASSSLAGEADTQYF | TGTGCCAGCAGCTCCCTAGCGGGAGAGGCAGATACGCAGTATTTT
TRBJ1-2 | NA | NA | TRBV4-1 | CASSGARGGPNYGYTF | TGCGCCAGCAGCGGGGCCCGGGGAGGACCTAACTATGGCTACACCTTC
TRBJ1-1 | once | NA | TRBV6-5 | CASSYSDTWGTEAFF | TGTGCCAGCAGTTACTCCGACACCTGGGGGACTGAAGCTTTCTTT
TRBJ2-7 | NA | NA | TRBV4-1 | CASSQAEQGGYEQYF | TGCGCCAGCAGCCAAGCTGAGCAGGGGGGGTACGAGCAGTACTTC
TRBJ2-2 | NA | TRBD1 | TRBV27 | CASTLRGGGGELFF | TGTGCCAGCACCCTGAGAGGGGGCGGCGGGGAGCTGTTTTTT
TRBJ1-1 | NA | NA | TRBV27 | CASSLGTEAFF | TGTGCCAGCAGTTTGGGCACTGAAGCTTTCTTT
TRBJ2-1 | NA | NA | TRBV9 | CASSGNEQFF | TGTGCCAGCAGCGGCAATGAGCAGTTCTTC
TRBJ2-7 | NA | TRBD2 | TRBV30 | CAWSPPGLAASYEQYF | TGTGCCTGGAGTCCACCGGGACTAGCGGCATCCTACGAGCAGTACTTC
TRBJ2-3 | NA | NA | TRBV19 | CASTRGRGTDTQYF | TGTGCCAGTACTCGGGGCAGGGGCACAGATACGCAGTATTTT
TRBJ1-2 | NA | NA | TRBV6-1 | CASSLGMKSYGYTF | TGTGCCAGCAGCCTCGGGATGAAGAGCTATGGCTACACCTTC
TRBJ2-2 | NA | TRBD2 | TRBV7-8 | CASSLGLAGGNTGELFF | TGTGCCAGCAGCTTAGGACTAGCGGGGGGGAACACCGGGGAGCTGTTTTTT
TRBJ2-7 | NA | TRBD2 | TRBV19 | CASSDRLAGTYEQYF | TGTGCCAGTAGTGACCGACTAGCGGGAACCTACGAGCAGTACTTC
TRBJ1-5 | NA | NA | TRBV6-1 | CASSEGRLRSNQPQHF | TGTGCCAGCAGTGAAGGCCGACTAAGAAGCAATCAGCCCCAGCATTTT
TRBJ1-1 | NA | NA | TRBV5-1 | CASSSLTSLANTEAFF | TGCGCCAGCAGCTCCCTGACTTCACTAGCGAACACTGAAGCTTTCTTT
TRBJ1-5 | few | NA | TRBV7-8 | CASSLAESFRPQHF | TGTGCCAGCAGCTTAGCGGAAAGTTTTCGGCCCCAGCATTTT
TRBJ1-2 | NA | NA | TRBV7-9 | CASSPGFMAYGYTF | TGTGCCAGCAGCCCCGGTTTTATGGCCTATGGCTACACCTTC
TRBJ1-2 | once | NA | TRBV7-9 | CASSWPGAYGYTF | TGTGCCAGCAGCTGGCCAGGGGCCTATGGCTACACCTTC
TRBJ2-1 | NA | TRBD2 | TRBV14 | CASSQDWGLAGAYNEQFF | TGTGCCAGCAGCCAAGATTGGGGACTAGCGGGAGCTTACAATGAGCAGTTCTTC
TRBJ2-7 | NA | TRBD1 | TRBV6-6 | CASRDRGDPPYEQYF | TGTGCCAGCAGGGACAGGGGGGATCCCCCTTACGAGCAGTACTTC
TRBJ1-2 | NA | NA | TRBV4-1 | CASSQDGGRANSGYTF | TGCGCCAGCAGCCAAGATGGGGGCAGGGCAAACTCTGGCTACACCTTC
TRBJ2-1 | NA | TRBD2 | TRBV9 | CASSPSGAPHNEQFF | TGTGCCAGCAGCCCAAGCGGGGCACCCCACAATGAGCAGTTCTTC
TRBJ2-2 | NA | NA | TRBV9 | CASSTRGTATLPSTGELFF | TGTGCCAGCAGCACCCGGGGGACAGCCACCCTTCCGAGCACCGGGGAGCTGTTTTTT
TRBJ2-7 | NA | TRBD2 | TRBV6-5 | CASSWVAGNYEQYF | TGTGCCAGCAGTTGGGTAGCGGGAAACTACGAGCAGTACTTC
TRBJ1-4 | NA | NA | TRBV29-1 | CSVERTGSLFF | TGCAGCGTTGAAAGGACGGGTTCGTTGTTTTTT
TRBJ2-5 | once | NA | TRBV27 | CASSLMMAGLQETQYF | TGTGCCAGCAGTTTGATGATGGCAGGGCTCCAAGAGACCCAGTACTTC
TRBJ2-7 | NA | TRBD1 | TRBV6-5 | CASSYSQGQVSYEQYF | TGTGCCAGCAGTTACTCGCAGGGACAGGTCTCCTACGAGCAGTACTTC
TRBJ2-5 | NA | NA | TRBV6-1 | CASRTFQETQYF | TGTGCCAGCAGGACCTTTCAAGAGACCCAGTACTTC
TRBJ1-1 | NA | TRBD1 | TRBV4-1 | CASSQGTGVPTEAFF | TGCGCCAGCAGCCAAGGAACAGGGGTTCCGACTGAAGCTTTCTTT
TRBJ2-7 | NA | TRBD1 | TRBV9 | CASSTRDRGFPYEQYF | TGTGCCAGCAGCACCCGGGACAGGGGTTTCCCCTACGAGCAGTACTTC
TRBJ1-1 | NA | NA | TRBV15 | CATSRGGTEAFF | TGTGCCACCAGCAGGGGCGGGACGGAAGCTTTCTTT
TRBJ2-5 | NA | NA | TRBV6-5 | CASSYDALGYETQYF | TGTGCCAGCAGTTACGACGCTCTAGGTTACGAGACCCAGTACTTC
TRBJ1-1 | NA | NA | TRBV9 | CASSSYMNTEAFF | TGTGCCAGCAGCAGCTACATGAACACTGAAGCTTTCTTT